This TCR beta chain was recorded in a study of OX40 agonist ivuxolimab in advanced cancers. Background on the study: In this trial design, patients received ivuxolimab intravenously at 0.01 to 10 mg/kg every 2 weeks. Study-wide points: CD4+ T cells averaged fewer expanded clones than CD8+ T cells. There were also nonresponders showing low normalized T-cell clonal expansion.

Autoimmune disease history or systemic immunosuppression led to patients being barred. With respect to this clone: Its target is unknown.

The length of the CDR3 is 16 residues. V was pared by 3 bases and J by 7 bases, with 10 bases of the junction left unmatched. From germline, CDR1 is SEHNR and CDR2 FQNEAQ (reference sequence). Sequencing was performed with immunoSEQ multiplex PCR; in TCRdb, only in-frame clones are kept and a portion is missing. The data hold fewer than 70,000 clones, with less than 95% observed a single time. This receptor was identified in an adult with an advanced solid tumor such as melanoma, head and neck, liver or kidney cancer. Sequenced material: CD4+ or CD8+ T cells sorted from blood, taken in a trial of the OX40 agonist ivuxolimab. The chain employs TRBV7-9 and TRBJ2-1; 9 positions agree with TRBD2. The CDR3 sequence: CASSFRAGGLGNEQFF. Here the CDR3 DNA reads TGTGCCAGCAGCTTTAGAGCGGGAGGTCTGGGAAATGAGCAGTTCTTC.